The subject of this entry is one TCR beta chain. Its specificity is not known. Amplification of TCR beta used genomic DNA extracted from peripheral blood. The data derive from a study of T cell repertoires in aging, cancer and after chemotherapy. In the study overall: Donors were grouped into six age bands spanning 30 or younger through 70 or older. General observations from the study: Across the chemotherapy interval, each cancer cohort showed higher median generation probability, suggesting thymic rebound. Loss of evenness, beyond lost richness, contributed to age-related TCR diversity decline in cancer patients.

Rearranged V-D-J TRB sequences were amplified with a mixed TRB-A/B primer pool. TCRdb used MiXCR to reprocess the multiplex PCR reads, holding one entry per CDR3 protein. This table holds 600 to 750 distinct CDR3 sequences, 20% to 30% found once. After removal of 0 bases from V and 4 bases from J, the junction contained 8 bases not matched to a gene. There are 16 residues in the CDR3. Germline CDR1 and CDR2: DFQATT and SNEGSKA (reference sequence). This sequence was found in a human donor with a solid tumor. What was sequenced was blood. The rearrangement links TRBV20-1 to TRBJ2-5, with 10 bases aligning to TRBD1. The CDR3 DNA is TGCAGTGCTAGAGATACGGAGGGACAGGGGAGAGAGACCCAGTACTTC. Translation gives CSARDTEGQGRETQYF.